This entry describes one T cell receptor beta chain. This CDR3 is 15 amino acids long. With V trimmed by 6 bases and J by 4 bases, 7 bases remained unmatched. Per the germline V gene, CDR1 is MDHEN and CDR2 is SYDVKM. Measured with immunoSEQ multiplex PCR; TCRdb has only the in-frame clones, and not every one. The sample consists of around 250,000 clones, about nine tenths of them appearing once. This specimen comes from a study of blood T cell repertoires in COVID-19. The specimen sequenced was PBMCs or T cells enriched from blood (not recorded which). This clonotype originated in a man aged 45 to 65 who had been exposed to COVID-19. The chain combines TRBV28 with TRBJ2-7; TRBD2 agrees at 12 bases. The CDR3 sequence is CASRSSGGAGYEQYF. The CDR3 nucleotides are TGTGCCAGCAGGTCTAGCGGGGGGGCGGGTTACGAGCAGTACTTC.